These 25 T cell receptor beta chains were sequenced from one sample in a study of control samples from healthy donors and cancer patients. TCRdb's table, derived via immunoSEQ multiplex PCR, lists solely in-frame clones and lacks some. The sample shows about 170,000 clones, around nine tenths of them seen only once. Sequencing was done on a sample of blood. The receptors were gathered from a woman aged 25-40 years in good health.

This clone was found many times. Other DNA sequences in the same sample also yield this CDR3. The chain is built from TRBV2 and TRBJ1-5, with D uncertain. Germline assignment: CDR1 SNHLY and CDR2 FYNNEI. This CDR3 has 14 residues. V was trimmed by 1 base and J by 2 bases, leaving 6 bases between them. Here the CDR3 DNA reads TGTGCCAGCAGTGAAGAGGGCGGCAATCAGCCCCAGCATTTT. This sequence encodes CASSEEGGNQPQHF.

This clone was observed a handful of times. As DNA, the CDR3 is TGTGCCAGCAGTTACTCGAGGACTAGCGCCTACGAGCAGTACTTC. Translating it yields CASSYSRTSAYEQYF. The V gene is TRBV6-5, the J gene TRBJ2-7; the match to TRBD2 covers 9 bases. V dropped 0 bases and J dropped 2; count of bases not matched to a gene: 2. The CDR3 is 15 residues long. CDR1 is MNHEY and CDR2 is SVGAGI in the germline V gene.

The rearrangement links TRBV6-5 to TRBJ2-1, with D tentatively TRBD2 (6 bases). CDR1 MNHEY and CDR2 SVGAGI come from the germline V gene. The CDR3 loop spans 11 amino acids. The V gene lost 7 bases and the J gene lost 8 bases, with 9 bases spanning the gap. This CDR3 reads CASKEGHEQFF. The CDR3, as DNA: TGTGCCAGCAAGGAGGGCCATGAGCAGTTCTTC.

The chain couples TRBV4-1 to TRBJ2-1; 10 bases line up with TRBD2. The J segment lost 10 bases and the V segment lost 1 base, leaving 13 bases of the junction unmatched. Germline assignment: CDR1 MGHRA and CDR2 YSYEKL. CDR3 length: 17 amino acids. CDR3 protein: CASSQVPLGLAGEEQFF. The DNA of the CDR3 is TGCGCCAGCAGCCAAGTTCCTCTAGGTCTAGCGGGAGAGGAGCAGTTCTTC.

The rearrangement joins TRBV5-4 to TRBJ2-3; D perhaps matches TRBD2 (6 bases). V dropped 4 bases and J dropped 2 bases, with 11 bases sitting between them. Germline CDR1 and CDR2: SGHNT and YYREEE (reference sequence). This CDR3 is 14 amino acids long. CDR3: CASSTRTTTDTQYF. The CDR3 bases are TGTGCCAGCAGCACACGGACTACCACAGATACGCAGTATTTT.

This chain uses TRBV6-1 with TRBJ2-7; TRBD2 matches at 12 bases. Germline CDR1 and CDR2: MNHNS and SASEGT. The CDR3 is 16 residues long. V lost 2 bases, J lost 4 bases, and 6 bases stayed unmatched. DNA of the CDR3: TGTGCCAGCAGTGAAATTCTAGCGGGAGGGCCTTACGAGCAGTACTTC. Translating gives CASSEILAGGPYEQYF.

This chain uses TRBV19 with TRBJ2-1; 8 positions agree with TRBD2. Germline CDR1 is LNHDA and CDR2 is SQIVND (reference sequence). V shed 3 bases and J 4 bases; nucleotides not matched to a gene: 5. The length of the CDR3 is 15 residues. Here the CDR3 DNA reads TGTGCCAGTAGTATTGGACGGGGGGGATACAATGAGCAGTTCTTC. It encodes CASSIGRGGYNEQFF.

The chain is built from TRBV15 and TRBJ1-1; no clear D. Germline lookup yields CDR1 LNHNV and CDR2 YYDKDF (reference sequence). The V end was cut by 1 base, the J end by 13 bases, with 16 bases between. The CDR3 contains 13 residues. CDR3 sequence reads: CATSRVHGRPVFF. CDR3 in DNA: TGTGCCACCAGCAGAGTCCATGGAAGGCCGGTTTTCTTT.

The chain carries TRBV5-6 and TRBJ2-5; 10 bases line up with TRBD1. Per germline, CDR1 SGHDT and CDR2 YYEEEE. CDR3 size: 17 residues. V lost 2 bases to trimming and J lost 2 bases; unmatched junction nucleotides: 9. The CDR3 DNA reads as TGTGCCAGCAGCTTTACCGGGACAGGGGTTTTTCAAGAGACCCAGTACTTC. It specifies CASSFTGTGVFQETQYF.

Here the CDR3 reads CASSLGGGSSSNEQFF. CDR3 coding DNA: TGTGCCAGCAGCTTAGGGGGCGGGAGTAGCAGCAATGAGCAGTTCTTC. The chain is built from TRBV7-9 and TRBJ2-1; 7 bases match TRBD2. The germline V gene has CDR1 SEHNR and CDR2 FQNEAQ (reference sequence). With 1 base clipped from V and 6 bases from J, the junction kept 9 bases outside the gene matches. This CDR3 is built from 16 residues.

V usage is TRBV27 and J usage is TRBJ2-1; 7 positions match TRBD2. The germline V gene has CDR1 MNHEY and CDR2 SMNVEV (reference sequence). CDR3 length: 17 amino acids. V was pared by 2 bases and J by 8 bases, with 15 bases of the junction left unmatched. As DNA, the CDR3 is TGTGCCAGCAGTTTAGTTCCTTCCGGACTAGTTAACGATGAGCAGTTCTTC. Protein product: CASSLVPSGLVNDEQFF.

To note about this clone: The identical CDR3 is also encoded by other nucleotide sequences in the sample. The chain employs TRBV12-3 or TRBV12-4 and TRBJ2-3, with D uncertain. The CDR3 spans 12 residues. V shed 2 bases and J shed 6 bases, with 6 bases lying between them. CDR3 loop: CASSLRTDTQYF. The CDR3 coding sequence is TGTGCCAGCAGTTTAAGGACGGATACGCAGTATTTT.

The V gene is TRBV5-1, the J gene TRBJ2-7, with 7 bases that match TRBD2. This CDR3 has 15 amino acids. Germline CDR1 is SGHRS and CDR2 is YFSETQ. The J segment lost 7 bases and the V segment lost 4 bases, leaving 14 bases of the junction unmatched. The CDR3 nucleotides read TGCGCCAGCAGCGCAAGTCATAGCGGGTCTTGGGAGCAGTACTTC. It codes for CASSASHSGSWEQYF.

The chain combines TRBV6-2 or TRBV6-3 with TRBJ1-3; D is unresolved. Trimming pared 8 bases from V and 3 bases from J, leaving 8 bases between. This CDR3 is 12 amino acids long. Looked up from germline, CDR1 is MNHEY and CDR2 is SVGEGT. CDR3 protein: CASGFDGNTIYF. CDR3 sequence (DNA): TGTGCCAGCGGTTTCGATGGAAACACCATATATTTT.

This rearrangement joins TRBV7-8 to TRBJ2-1; 7 bases line up with TRBD2. The CDR3 loop spans 14 amino acids. CDR1 and CDR2 from the germline V gene are SGHVS and FQNEAQ. Losses at the gene ends were 5 bases for V and 7 bases for J; bases not matched to a gene: 8. For the CDR3, the DNA is TGTGCCAGCAGCCCTCGGGGGGAGGGTAATGAGCAGTTCTTC. This encodes CASSPRGEGNEQFF. Using reference TRBV7-8 and TRBJ2-1 for the parts outside the CDR3, the full variable domain is GAGVSQSPRYKVAKRGQDVALRCDPISGHVSLFWYQQALGQGPEFLTYFQNEAQLDKSGLPSDRFFAERPEGSVSTLKIQRTQQEDSAVYLCASSPRGEGNEQFFGPGTRLTVL.

This clone was recorded only once. The rearrangement joins TRBV11-2 to TRBJ2-1; D remains ambiguous. This CDR3 region has 16 residues. With 4 bases removed from V and 2 bases from J, the gap between germline ends came to 15 bases. The germline gives CDR1 SGHAT, CDR2 FQNNGV. CDR3 amino acids: CASSWPKIPAYNEQFF. CDR3 nucleotides: TGTGCCAGCAGCTGGCCAAAGATTCCTGCCTACAATGAGCAGTTCTTC.

V and J are TRBV20-1 and TRBJ2-7; the D gene could be TRBD1 or TRBD2 (5 bases each). Looked up from germline, CDR1 is DFQATT and CDR2 is SNEGSKA (reference sequence). The CDR3 is made up of 11 amino acids. V lost 3 bases and J 12 bases, leaving 15 bases between the germline ends. CDR3 region: CSARARDGAYF. The CDR3 DNA follows: TGCAGTGCTAGGGCACGGGACGGGGCGTACTTC.

The chain has TRBV6-5 and TRBJ1-1; D not certain. CDR3 length: 13 amino acids. Trimming shortened V by 6 bases and J by 2 bases, and 10 bases separated the two germline ends. The germline gives CDR1 MNHEY, CDR2 SVGAGI. As DNA, the CDR3 is TGTGCCAGCAGCTACCCCGTCAACACTGAAGCTTTCTTT. Its translation is CASSYPVNTEAFF.

This clone showed up just once. The CDR3 bases are TGTGCCAGCAGCCTAGAGAGGGGGCCATCGATGAACACTGAAGCTTTCTTT. Its protein product is CASSLERGPSMNTEAFF. This chain links TRBV7-9 with TRBJ1-1; 7 bases fit TRBD1. Germline CDR1 and CDR2: SEHNR and FQNEAQ (reference sequence). The CDR3 is 17 amino acids. V was pared by 5 bases and J by 0 bases, with 12 bases of the junction left unmatched.

V gene TRBV27 combines with J gene TRBJ2-2; 7 bases map to TRBD1. The V gene end was trimmed by 6 bases and the J gene end by 0 bases; junction bases not matched to a gene: 4. The CDR3 contains 15 residues. Looked up from germline, CDR1 is MNHEY and CDR2 is SMNVEV (reference sequence). The CDR3 loop reads CASSAGTANTGELFF. The CDR3 nucleotides are TGTGCCAGCAGCGCCGGGACAGCGAACACCGGGGAGCTGTTTTTT.

This clone was counted a few times. The chain recombines TRBV6-1 with TRBJ2-1; 9 bases are shared with TRBD2. From germline, CDR1 is MNHNS and CDR2 SASEGT. Trimming took 2 bases from V and 3 from J; bases not matched to a gene: 14. The CDR3 contains 19 residues. The CDR3, as DNA: TGTGCCAGCAGTGAATTTGGACTAGCGCGCCCAGGGGACTACAATGAGCAGTTCTTC. Translation: CASSEFGLARPGDYNEQFF.

The gene calls are TRBV9 and TRBJ2-2; D is possibly TRBD1 (5 bases). The CDR3 totals 13 residues. Germline CDR1 is SGDLS and CDR2 is YYNGEE. Between the trimmed V and J ends, which lost 0 bases and 8 bases, there was a span of 8 bases. The DNA for the CDR3 is TGTGCCAGCAGCGTAGAGGGGTTAGGGGAGCTGTTTTTT. Amino acids: CASSVEGLGELFF.

The gene calls are TRBV11-2 and TRBJ2-7, with D tentatively TRBD1 (5 bases). Germline V gene lookup returns CDR1 SGHAT and CDR2 FQNNGV. Trimming removed 4 bases from V and 4 bases from J, with 14 bases in between. There are 14 residues in the CDR3. The CDR3, as DNA: TGTGCCAGCAGCTCACTCCAGGGAAGGTACGAGCAGTACTTC. Its protein is CASSSLQGRYEQYF.

The chain has TRBV19 and TRBJ2-1; D is unresolved. There are 15 residues in the CDR3. In germline, CDR1 is LNHDA, CDR2 SQIVND (reference sequence). The V end was cut by 2 bases, the J end by 4 bases, with 12 bases between. CDR3 loop: CASSISRVPYNEQFF. The CDR3 DNA follows: TGTGCCAGTAGTATAAGTAGGGTCCCGTACAATGAGCAGTTCTTC.

This chain uses TRBV18 with TRBJ2-3; 12 bases fit TRBD1. V was clipped by 0 bases and J by 2 bases; unmatched bases: 12. The CDR3 consists of 20 residues. Germline-derived CDR1 and CDR2 are KGHSH and LQKENI. CDR3 in amino acids: CASSPPLGTGGPTTTDTQYF. In DNA form, the CDR3 reads TGTGCCAGCTCACCACCTCTGGGGACAGGGGGCCCTACTACCACAGATACGCAGTATTTT.